The table lists the clone carrying this TCR beta chain with many counts. Seattle researchers signed up patients amid active infection and tracked them longitudinally. The sample is drawn from a study of blood T cell repertoires in COVID-19. Study-wide context: T cells, B-cell-depleted T cells, or PBMCs provided the cDNA or gDNA that served as material.

Per the original methods: Nucleated cell number was recorded as an estimate derived from reference gene primer amplification. Only in-frame clones appear in the TCRdb table, and some are missing; sequencing was by immunoSEQ multiplex PCR. That table furnishes V, J and clone size, whereas the DNA furnished D and trimming. The data show about 210,000 clones, around 80% seen once. This receptor was taken from a woman older than 75 with COVID-19, enrolled during active disease. The sequencing input was peripheral blood.

CDR3 in amino acids: CATSDATGAGPQHF. The CDR3 DNA follows: TGTGCCACCAGTGATGCGACAGGGGCTGGGCCCCAGCATTTT. The chain combines TRBV24-1 with TRBJ1-5; 8 bases align to TRBD1. Germline CDR1 and CDR2: KGHDR and SFDVKD. V shed 3 bases, J shed 9 bases, and the junction held 6 bases outside the gene matches. The CDR3 spans 14 residues.